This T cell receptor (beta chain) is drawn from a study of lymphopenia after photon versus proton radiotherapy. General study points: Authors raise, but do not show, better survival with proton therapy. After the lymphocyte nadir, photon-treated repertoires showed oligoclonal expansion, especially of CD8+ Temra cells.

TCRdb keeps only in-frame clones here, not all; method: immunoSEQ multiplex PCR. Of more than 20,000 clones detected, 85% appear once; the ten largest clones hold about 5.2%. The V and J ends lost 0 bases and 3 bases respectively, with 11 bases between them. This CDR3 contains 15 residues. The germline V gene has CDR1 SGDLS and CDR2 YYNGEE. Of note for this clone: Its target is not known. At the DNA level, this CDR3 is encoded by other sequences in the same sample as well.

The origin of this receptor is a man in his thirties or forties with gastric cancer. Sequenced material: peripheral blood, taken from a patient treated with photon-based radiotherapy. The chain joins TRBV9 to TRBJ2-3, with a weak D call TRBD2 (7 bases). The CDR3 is CASSVGGGWTDTQYF. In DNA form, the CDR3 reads TGTGCCAGCAGCGTAGGGGGGGGCTGGACAGATACGCAGTATTTT.